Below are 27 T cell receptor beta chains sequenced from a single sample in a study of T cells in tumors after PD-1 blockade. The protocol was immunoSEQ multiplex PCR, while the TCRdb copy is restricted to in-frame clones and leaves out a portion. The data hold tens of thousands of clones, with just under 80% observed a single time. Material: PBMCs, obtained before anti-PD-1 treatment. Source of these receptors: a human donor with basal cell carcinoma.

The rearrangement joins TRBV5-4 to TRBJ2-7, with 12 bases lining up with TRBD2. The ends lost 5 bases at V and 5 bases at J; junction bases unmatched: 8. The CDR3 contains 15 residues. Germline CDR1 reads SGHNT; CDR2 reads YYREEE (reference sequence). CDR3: CASSILAGGPNEQYF. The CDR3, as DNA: TGTGCCAGCAGTATTCTAGCGGGAGGGCCCAACGAGCAGTACTTC.

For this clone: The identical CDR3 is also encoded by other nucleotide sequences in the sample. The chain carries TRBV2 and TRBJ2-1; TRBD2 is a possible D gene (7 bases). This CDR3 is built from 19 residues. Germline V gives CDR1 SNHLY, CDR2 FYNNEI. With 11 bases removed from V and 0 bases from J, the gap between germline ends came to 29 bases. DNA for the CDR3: TGTGCCTGCTGTGAAGGGGGGGCGGGGGTGGGGAGCTCCTACAATGAGCAGTTCTTC. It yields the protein CACCEGGAGVGSSYNEQFF.

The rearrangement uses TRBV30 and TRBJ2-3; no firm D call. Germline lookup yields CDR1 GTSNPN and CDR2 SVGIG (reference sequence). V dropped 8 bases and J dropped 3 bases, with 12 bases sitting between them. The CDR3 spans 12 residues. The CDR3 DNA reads TGTGCCCTCCGGCTAAATACAGATACGCAGTATTTT. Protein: CALRLNTDTQYF.

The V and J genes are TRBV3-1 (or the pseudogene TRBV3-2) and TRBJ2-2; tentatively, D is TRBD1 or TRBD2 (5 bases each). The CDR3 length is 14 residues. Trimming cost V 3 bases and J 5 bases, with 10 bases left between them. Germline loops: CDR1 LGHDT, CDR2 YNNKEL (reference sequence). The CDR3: CASSQGERTGELFF. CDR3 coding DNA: TGTGCCAGCAGCCAGGGGGAAAGAACCGGGGAGCTGTTTTTT.

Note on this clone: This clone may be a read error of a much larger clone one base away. The CDR3 region has the DNA TGTGCCAGCAGTGACGGGGGGGGGCGGGTGGGGAGCTCCTACAATGAGCAGTTCTTC. It specifies CASSDGGGRVGSSYNEQFF. The rearrangement joins TRBV2 to TRBJ2-1; 8 nucleotides align to TRBD2. CDR1 and CDR2 (germline): SNHLY, FYNNEI. The junction had 13 bases not matched to a gene; V was cut back by 3 bases and J by 0 bases. This CDR3 has 19 residues.

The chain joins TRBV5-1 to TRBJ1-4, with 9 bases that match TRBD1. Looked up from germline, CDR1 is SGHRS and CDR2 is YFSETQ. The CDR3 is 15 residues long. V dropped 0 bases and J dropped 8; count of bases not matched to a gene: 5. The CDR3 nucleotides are TGCGCCAGCAGCTTGGATGGGACAGGGACAGAAAAACTGTTTTTT. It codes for CASSLDGTGTEKLFF. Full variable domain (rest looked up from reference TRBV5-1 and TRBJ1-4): KAGVTQTPRYLIKTRGQQVTLSCSPISGHRSVSWYQQTPGQGLQFLFEYFSETQRNKGNFPGRFSGRQFSNSRSEMNVSTLELGDSALYLCASSLDGTGTEKLFFGSGTQLSVL.

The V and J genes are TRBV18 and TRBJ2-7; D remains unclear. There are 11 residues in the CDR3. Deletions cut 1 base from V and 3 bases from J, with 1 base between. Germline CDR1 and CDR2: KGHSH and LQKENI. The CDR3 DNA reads TGTGCCAGCTCACCACGCTACGAGCAGTACTTC. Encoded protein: CASSPRYEQYF.

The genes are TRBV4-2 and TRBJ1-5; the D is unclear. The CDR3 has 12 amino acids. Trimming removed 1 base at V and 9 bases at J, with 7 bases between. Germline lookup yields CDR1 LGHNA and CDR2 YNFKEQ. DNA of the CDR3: TGTGCCAGCAGCCAAGGGGATGGGCCCCAGCATTTT. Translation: CASSQGDGPQHF.

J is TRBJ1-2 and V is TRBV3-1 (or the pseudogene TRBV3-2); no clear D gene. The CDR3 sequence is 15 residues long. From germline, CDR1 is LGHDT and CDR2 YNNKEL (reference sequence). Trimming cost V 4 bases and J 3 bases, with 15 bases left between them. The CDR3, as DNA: TGTGCCAGCAGCCCCGCAGCAGGAGTGGACTATGGCTACACCTTC. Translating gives CASSPAAGVDYGYTF.

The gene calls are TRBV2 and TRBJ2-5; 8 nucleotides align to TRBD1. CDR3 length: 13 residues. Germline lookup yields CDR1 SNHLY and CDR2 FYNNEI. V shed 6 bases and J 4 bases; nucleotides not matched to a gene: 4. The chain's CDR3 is CASRRDRRETQYF. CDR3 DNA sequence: TGTGCCAGCAGGCGGGACAGGCGAGAGACCCAGTACTTC.

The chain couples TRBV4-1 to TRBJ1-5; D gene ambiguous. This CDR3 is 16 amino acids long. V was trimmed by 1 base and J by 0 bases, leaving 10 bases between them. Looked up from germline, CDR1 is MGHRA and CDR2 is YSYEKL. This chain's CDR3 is CASSQVSDGSNQPQHF. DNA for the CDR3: TGCGCCAGCAGCCAAGTTTCTGACGGTAGCAATCAGCCCCAGCATTTT.

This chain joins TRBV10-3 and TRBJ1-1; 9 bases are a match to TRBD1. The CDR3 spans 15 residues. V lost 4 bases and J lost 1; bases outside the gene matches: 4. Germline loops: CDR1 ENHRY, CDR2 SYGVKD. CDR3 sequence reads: CAISARQGGNTEAFF. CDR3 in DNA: TGTGCCATCAGTGCCCGACAGGGGGGGAACACTGAAGCTTTCTTT.

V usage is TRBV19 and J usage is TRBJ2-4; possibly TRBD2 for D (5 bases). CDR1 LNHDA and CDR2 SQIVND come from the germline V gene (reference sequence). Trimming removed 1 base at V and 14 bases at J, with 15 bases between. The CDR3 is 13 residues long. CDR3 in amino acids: CASSIGGLGYEYF. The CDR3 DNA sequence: TGTGCCAGTAGTATAGGAGGGCTAGGATACGAGTACTTC.

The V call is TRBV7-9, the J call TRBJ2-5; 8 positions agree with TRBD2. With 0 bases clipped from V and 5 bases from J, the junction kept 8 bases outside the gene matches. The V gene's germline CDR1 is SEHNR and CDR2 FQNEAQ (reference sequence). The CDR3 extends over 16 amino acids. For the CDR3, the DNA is TGTGCCAGCAGCTTAGCGCGGCTAGCGGGTGGGGAGACCCAGTACTTC. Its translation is CASSLARLAGGETQYF.

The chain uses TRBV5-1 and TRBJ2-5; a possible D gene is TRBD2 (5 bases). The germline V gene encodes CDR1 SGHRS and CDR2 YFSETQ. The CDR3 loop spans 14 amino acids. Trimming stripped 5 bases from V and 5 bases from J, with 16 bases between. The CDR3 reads CASRATTSSETQYF. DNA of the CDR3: TGCGCCAGCAGGGCCACTACTAGTTCGGAGACCCAGTACTTC.

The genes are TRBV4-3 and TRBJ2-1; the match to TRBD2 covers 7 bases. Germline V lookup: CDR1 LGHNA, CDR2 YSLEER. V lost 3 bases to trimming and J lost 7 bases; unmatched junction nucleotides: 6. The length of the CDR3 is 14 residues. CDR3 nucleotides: TGCGCCAGCAGCCATGGACTAGTGGGGAATGAGCAGTTCTTC. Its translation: CASSHGLVGNEQFF.

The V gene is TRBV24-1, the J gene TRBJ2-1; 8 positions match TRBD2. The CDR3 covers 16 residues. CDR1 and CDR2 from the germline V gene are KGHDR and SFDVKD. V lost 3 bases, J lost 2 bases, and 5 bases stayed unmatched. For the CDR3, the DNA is TGTGCCACCAGTGATAATAGCGGGGCCACCTACAATGAGCAGTTCTTC. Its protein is CATSDNSGATYNEQFF.

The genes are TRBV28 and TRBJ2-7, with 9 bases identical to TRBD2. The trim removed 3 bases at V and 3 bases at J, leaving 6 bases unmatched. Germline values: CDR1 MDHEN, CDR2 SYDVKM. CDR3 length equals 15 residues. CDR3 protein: CASSFVSSGNYEQYF. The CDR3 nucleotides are TGTGCCAGCAGTTTTGTGTCTAGCGGGAACTACGAGCAGTACTTC. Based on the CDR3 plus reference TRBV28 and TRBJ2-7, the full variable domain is DVKVTQSSRYLVKRTGEKVFLECVQDMDHENMFWYRQDPGLGLRLIYFSYDVKMKEKGDIPEGYSVSREKKERFSLILESASTNQTSMYLCASSFVSSGNYEQYFGPGTRLTVT.

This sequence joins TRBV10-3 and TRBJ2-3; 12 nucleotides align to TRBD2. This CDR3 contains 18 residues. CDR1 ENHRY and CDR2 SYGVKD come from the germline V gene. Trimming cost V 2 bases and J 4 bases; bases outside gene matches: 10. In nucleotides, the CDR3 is TGTGCCATCAGTGAGGGACTAGCGGGGAAGAGTAGCTCAGATACGCAGTATTTT. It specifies CAISEGLAGKSSSDTQYF.

The CDR3 DNA reads as TGTGCCACGAGACTGACAGGGTGGGAAAACACCATATATTTT. Encoded protein: CATRLTGWENTIYF. This chain connects TRBV10-3 to TRBJ1-3; 7 nucleotides match TRBD1. This CDR3 is 14 amino acids long. CDR1 and CDR2 from the germline V gene are ENHRY and SYGVKD. The junction had 12 bases not matched to a gene; V was cut back by 10 bases and J by 6 bases.

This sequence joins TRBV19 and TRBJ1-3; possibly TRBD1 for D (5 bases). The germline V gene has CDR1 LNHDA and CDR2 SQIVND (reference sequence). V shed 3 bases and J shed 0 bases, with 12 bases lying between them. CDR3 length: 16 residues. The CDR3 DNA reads TGTGCCAGTAGTATTCGGCCGGGACCCTCTGGAAACACCATATATTTT. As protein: CASSIRPGPSGNTIYF.

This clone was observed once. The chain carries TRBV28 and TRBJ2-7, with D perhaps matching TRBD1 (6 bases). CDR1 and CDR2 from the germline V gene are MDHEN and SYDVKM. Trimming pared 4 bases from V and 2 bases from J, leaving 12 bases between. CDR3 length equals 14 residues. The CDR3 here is CASSSPPGAYEQYF. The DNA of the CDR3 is TGTGCCAGCAGTTCCCCACCAGGGGCCTACGAGCAGTACTTC.

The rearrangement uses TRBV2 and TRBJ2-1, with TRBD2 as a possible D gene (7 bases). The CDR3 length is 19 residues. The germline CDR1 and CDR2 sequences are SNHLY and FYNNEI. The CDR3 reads CPRSEGGARAGSSYNEQFF. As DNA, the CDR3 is TGTCCCCGCAGTGAAGGGGGGGCGCGGGCGGGGAGCTCCTACAATGAGCAGTTCTTC.

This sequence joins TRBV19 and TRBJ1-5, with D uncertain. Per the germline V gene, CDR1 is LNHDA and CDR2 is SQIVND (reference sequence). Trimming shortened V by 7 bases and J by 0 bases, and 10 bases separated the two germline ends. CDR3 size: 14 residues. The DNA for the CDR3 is TGTGCCAGTAAGCCTCCGGGTAGCAATCAGCCCCAGCATTTT. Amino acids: CASKPPGSNQPQHF. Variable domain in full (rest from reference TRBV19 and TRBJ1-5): DGGITQSPKYLFRKEGQNVTLSCEQNLNHDAMYWYRQDPGQGLRLIYYSQIVNDFQKGDIAEGYSVSREKKESFPLTVTSAQKNPTAFYLCASKPPGSNQPQHFGDGTRLSIL.

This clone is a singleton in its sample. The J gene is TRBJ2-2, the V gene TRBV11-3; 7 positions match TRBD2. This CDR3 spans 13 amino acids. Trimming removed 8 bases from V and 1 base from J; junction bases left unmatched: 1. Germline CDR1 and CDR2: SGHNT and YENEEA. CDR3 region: CASGGGNTGELFF. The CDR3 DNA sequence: TGTGCCAGCGGCGGGGGGAACACCGGGGAGCTGTTTTTT.

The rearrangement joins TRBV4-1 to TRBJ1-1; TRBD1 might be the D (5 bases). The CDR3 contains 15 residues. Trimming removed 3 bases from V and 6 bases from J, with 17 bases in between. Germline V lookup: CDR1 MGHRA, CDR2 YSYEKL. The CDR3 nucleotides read TGCGCCAGCAGCCACCAGACAGCGTTGCTTGCTGAAGCTTTCTTT. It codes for CASSHQTALLAEAFF.

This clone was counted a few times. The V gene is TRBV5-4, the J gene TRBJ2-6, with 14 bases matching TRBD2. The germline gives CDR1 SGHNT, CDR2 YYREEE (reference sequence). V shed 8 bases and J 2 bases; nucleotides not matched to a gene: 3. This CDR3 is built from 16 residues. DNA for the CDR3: TGTGCCAGTTCGGGACTAGCGGGAGCTGGGGCCAACGTCCTGACTTTC. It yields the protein CASSGLAGAGANVLTF.